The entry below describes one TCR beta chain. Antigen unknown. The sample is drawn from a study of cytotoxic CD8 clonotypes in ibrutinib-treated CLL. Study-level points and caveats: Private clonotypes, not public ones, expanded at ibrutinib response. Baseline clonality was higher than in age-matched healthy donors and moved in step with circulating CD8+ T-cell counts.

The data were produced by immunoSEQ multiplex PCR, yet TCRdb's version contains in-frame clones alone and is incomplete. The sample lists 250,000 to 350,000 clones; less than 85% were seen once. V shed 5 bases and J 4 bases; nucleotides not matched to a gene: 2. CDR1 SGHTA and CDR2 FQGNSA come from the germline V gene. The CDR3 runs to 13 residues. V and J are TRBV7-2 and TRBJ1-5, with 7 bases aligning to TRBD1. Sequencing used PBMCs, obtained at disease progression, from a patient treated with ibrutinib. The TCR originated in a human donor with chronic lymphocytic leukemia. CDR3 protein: CASSQDRNQPQHF. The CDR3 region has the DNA TGTGCCAGCAGCCAGGACAGGAATCAGCCCCAGCATTTT.